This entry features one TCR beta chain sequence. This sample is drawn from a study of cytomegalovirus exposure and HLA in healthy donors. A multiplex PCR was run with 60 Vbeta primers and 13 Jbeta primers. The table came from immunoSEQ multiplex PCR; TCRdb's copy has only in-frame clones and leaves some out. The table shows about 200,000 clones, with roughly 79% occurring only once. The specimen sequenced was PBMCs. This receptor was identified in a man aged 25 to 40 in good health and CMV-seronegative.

The CDR3 here is CASGVTSGTTYNEQFF. The CDR3 nucleotides are TGCGCCAGCGGAGTTACTAGCGGGACTACCTACAATGAGCAGTTCTTC. The chain links TRBV5-1 to TRBJ2-1, with 10 positions matching TRBD2. CDR1 and CDR2 from the germline V gene are SGHRS and YFSETQ. The CDR3 sequence is 16 residues long. J lost 2 bases, V lost 7 bases, and 9 bases had no gene match. Full variable domain (rest looked up from reference TRBV5-1 and TRBJ2-1): KAGVTQTPRYLIKTRGQQVTLSCSPISGHRSVSWYQQTPGQGLQFLFEYFSETQRNKGNFPGRFSGRQFSNSRSEMNVSTLELGDSALYLCASGVTSGTTYNEQFFGPGTRLTVL.